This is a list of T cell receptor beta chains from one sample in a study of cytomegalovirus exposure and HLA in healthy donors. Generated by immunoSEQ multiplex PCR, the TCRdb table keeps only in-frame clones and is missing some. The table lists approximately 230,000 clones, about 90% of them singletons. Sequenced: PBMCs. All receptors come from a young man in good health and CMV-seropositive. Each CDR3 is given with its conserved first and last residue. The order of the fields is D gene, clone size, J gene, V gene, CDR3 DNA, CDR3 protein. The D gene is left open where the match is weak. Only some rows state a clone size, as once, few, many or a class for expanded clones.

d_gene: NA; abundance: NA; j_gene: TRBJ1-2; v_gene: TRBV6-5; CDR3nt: TGTGCCAGCAGCTCCCGGGACGGAGGAGGCTACACCTTC; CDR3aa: CASSSRDGGGYTF
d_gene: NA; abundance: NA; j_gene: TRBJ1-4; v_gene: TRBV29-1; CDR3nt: TGCAGCGTTGCCAGGTCCTCTGGGGAAAAACTGTTTTTT; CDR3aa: CSVARSSGEKLFF
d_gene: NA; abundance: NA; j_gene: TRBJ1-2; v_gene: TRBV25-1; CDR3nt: TGTGCCAGCAGTGAATTGTCGTCAGGGAAGGGCTACACCTTC; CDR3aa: CASSELSSGKGYTF
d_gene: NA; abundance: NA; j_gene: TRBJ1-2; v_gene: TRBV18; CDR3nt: TGTGCCAGCTCACCAGTTCCGGGGGCAGATGGCTACACCTTC; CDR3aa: CASSPVPGADGYTF
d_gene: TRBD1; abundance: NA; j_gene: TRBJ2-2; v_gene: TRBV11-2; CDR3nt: TGTGCCAGCAGCTCCCCCGGGACAGGGGGCAGCGGGGAGCTGTTTTTT; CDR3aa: CASSSPGTGGSGELFF
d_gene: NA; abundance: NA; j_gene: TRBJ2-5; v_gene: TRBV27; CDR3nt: TGTGCCACCACTTCCGGACAACGCTCAGGGACCCAGTACTTC; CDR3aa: CATTSGQRSGTQYF
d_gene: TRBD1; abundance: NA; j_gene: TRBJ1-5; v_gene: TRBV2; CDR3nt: TGTGCCAGCAGTGACAGGATGGGAGGGGGCGATCAGCCCCAGCATTTT; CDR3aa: CASSDRMGGGDQPQHF
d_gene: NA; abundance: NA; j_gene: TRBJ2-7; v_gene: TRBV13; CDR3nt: TGTGCCAGCAGCTTAAAGGACTCGACGGAGCAGTACTTC; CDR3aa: CASSLKDSTEQYF
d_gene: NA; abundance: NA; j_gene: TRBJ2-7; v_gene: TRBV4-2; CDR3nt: TGTGCCAGCAGCCAGTTCAGGGCCGAGTACGAGCAGTACTTC; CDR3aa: CASSQFRAEYEQYF
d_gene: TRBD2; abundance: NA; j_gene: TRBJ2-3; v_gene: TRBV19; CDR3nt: TGTGCCAGTAGTGACCTCAGCGGGAACGCAGATACGCAGTATTTT; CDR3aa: CASSDLSGNADTQYF
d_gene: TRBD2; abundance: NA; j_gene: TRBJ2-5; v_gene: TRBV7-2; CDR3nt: TGTGCCAGCAGCTTACTTATGGCGGGGGAAGGGACCCAGTACTTC; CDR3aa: CASSLLMAGEGTQYF
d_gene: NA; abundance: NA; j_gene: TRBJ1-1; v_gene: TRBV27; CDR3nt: TGTGCCAGCACACCGGACAGAGGAGGTGAAGCTTTCTTT; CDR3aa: CASTPDRGGEAFF
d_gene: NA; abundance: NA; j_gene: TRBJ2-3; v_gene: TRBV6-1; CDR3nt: TGTGCCAGCTGTTCGAGTGGCACAGATACGCAGTATTTT; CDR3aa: CASCSSGTDTQYF
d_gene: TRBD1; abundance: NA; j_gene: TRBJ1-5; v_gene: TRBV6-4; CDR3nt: TGTGCCAGCAGGCGATACCGGGACAGAGAAAATCAGCCCCAGCATTTT; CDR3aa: CASRRYRDRENQPQHF
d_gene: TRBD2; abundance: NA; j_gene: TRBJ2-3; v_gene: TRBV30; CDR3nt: TGTGCCTCCTCGGGACTAGCGATTGCGCAGTATTTT; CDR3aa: CASSGLAIAQYF
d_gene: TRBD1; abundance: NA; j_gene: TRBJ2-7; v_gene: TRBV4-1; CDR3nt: TGCGCCAGCAGCCAAGAACAGACAGGGACCCTCGGCGAGCAGTACTTC; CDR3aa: CASSQEQTGTLGEQYF
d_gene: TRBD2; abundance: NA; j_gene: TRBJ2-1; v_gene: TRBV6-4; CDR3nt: TGTGCCAGCAGGCCAAGGGCTAGCGGGAGGGCCAATGAGCAGTTCTTC; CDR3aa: CASRPRASGRANEQFF
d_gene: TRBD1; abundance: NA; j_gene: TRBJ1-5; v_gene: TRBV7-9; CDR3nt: TGTGCCAGCAGCTTAGCGCCCGACAGGGGGAGCAATCAGCCCCAGCATTTT; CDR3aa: CASSLAPDRGSNQPQHF
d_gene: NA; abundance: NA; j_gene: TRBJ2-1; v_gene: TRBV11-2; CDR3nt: TGTGCCAGCAGCTTAGGGCTCTGGAACAATGAGCAGTTCTTC; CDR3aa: CASSLGLWNNEQFF
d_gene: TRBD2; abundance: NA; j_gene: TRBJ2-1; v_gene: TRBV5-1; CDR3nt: TGCGCCAGCAGCCTAGGACTAGCGAACTACTTAATCTCCTACAATGAGCAGTTCTTC; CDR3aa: CASSLGLANYLISYNEQFF
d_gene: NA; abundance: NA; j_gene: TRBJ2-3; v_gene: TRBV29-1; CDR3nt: TGCAGCGCTGAAAGTACCGGTACTCTCTATTTT; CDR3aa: CSAESTGTLYF
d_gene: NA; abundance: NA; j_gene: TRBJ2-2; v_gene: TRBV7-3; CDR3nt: TGTGCCAGCAGCCCCGGGTCCCCCACCGGGGAGCTGTTTTTT; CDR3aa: CASSPGSPTGELFF
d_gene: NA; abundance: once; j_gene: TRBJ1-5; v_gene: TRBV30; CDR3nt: TGTGCCTGGAGTGTACGAAGAAATCAGCCCCAGCATTTT; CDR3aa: CAWSVRRNQPQHF
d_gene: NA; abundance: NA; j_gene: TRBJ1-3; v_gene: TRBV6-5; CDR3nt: TGTGCCAGCAGCTTACAGGGTAACCCTGGAAACACCATATATTTT; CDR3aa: CASSLQGNPGNTIYF
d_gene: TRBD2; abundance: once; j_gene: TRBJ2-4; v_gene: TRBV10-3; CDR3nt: TGTGCCATCAGTGAGTCGGGACTAGCGGGTGTTACCCTAGCCAAAAACATTCAGTACTTC; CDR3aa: CAISESGLAGVTLAKNIQYF
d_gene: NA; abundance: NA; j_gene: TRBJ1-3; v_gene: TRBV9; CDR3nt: TGTGCCAGCAGCGGGACTAATACCGGAAACACCATATATTTT; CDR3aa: CASSGTNTGNTIYF
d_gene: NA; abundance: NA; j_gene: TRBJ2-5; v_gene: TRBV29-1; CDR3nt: TGCAGCGTTGAGGGCAACCAAGAGACCCAGTACTTC; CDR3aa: CSVEGNQETQYF
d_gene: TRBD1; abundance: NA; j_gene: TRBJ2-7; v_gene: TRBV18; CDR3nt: TGTGCCAGCTCACCACCGTTGGGACAGGGATACGAGCAGTACTTC; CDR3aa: CASSPPLGQGYEQYF
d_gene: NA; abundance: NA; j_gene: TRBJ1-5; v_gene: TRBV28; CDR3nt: TGTGCCAGCCGTATCGATGAATATCAGCCCCAGCATTTT; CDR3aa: CASRIDEYQPQHF
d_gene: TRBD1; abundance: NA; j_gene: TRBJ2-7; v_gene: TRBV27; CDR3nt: TGTGCCAGCAAGGAACAGGGGGCCTCCTACGAGCAGTACTTC; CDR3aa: CASKEQGASYEQYF
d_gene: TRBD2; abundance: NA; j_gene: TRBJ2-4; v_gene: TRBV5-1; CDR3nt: TGCGCCAGCAGCTACTCATTAGCGGGAGAAAGCATTCAGTACTTC; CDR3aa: CASSYSLAGESIQYF
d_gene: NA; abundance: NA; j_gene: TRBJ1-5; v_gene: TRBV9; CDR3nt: TGTGCCAGCAGCTCATCAGGGTCTCAGCCCCAGCATTTT; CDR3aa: CASSSSGSQPQHF
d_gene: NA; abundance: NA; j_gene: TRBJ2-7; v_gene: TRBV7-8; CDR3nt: TGTGCCAGCAGCCCTTATGGGTCCGAGCAGTACTTC; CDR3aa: CASSPYGSEQYF
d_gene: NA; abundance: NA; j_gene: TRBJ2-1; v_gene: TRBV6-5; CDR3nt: TGTGCCAGCGGTCAGGGGGACTACTCCTACAATGAGCAGTTCTTC; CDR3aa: CASGQGDYSYNEQFF
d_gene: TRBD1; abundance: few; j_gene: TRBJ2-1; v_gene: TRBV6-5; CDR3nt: TGTGCCAGCAGTTCACAGGGGATCCAGCAGTTCTTC; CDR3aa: CASSSQGIQQFF
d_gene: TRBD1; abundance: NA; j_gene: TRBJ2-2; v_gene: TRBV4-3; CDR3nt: TGCGCCAGCAGCCAAGCGGCGGAGGACAGGGCGAACACCGGGGAGCTGTTTTTT; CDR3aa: CASSQAAEDRANTGELFF
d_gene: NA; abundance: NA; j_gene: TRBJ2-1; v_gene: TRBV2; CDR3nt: TGTGCCAGCAGCGAGATTCGGGGTAACTCCTACAATGAGCAGTTCTTC; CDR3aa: CASSEIRGNSYNEQFF
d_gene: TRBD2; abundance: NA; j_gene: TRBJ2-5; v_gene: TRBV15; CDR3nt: TGTGCCACCAGCAGAGGACTAGGACTAGCGGGAAAAGAGACCCAGTACTTC; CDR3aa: CATSRGLGLAGKETQYF
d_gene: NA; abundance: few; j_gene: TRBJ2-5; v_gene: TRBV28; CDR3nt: TGTGCCAGTCGACTCCTAGGGTCAGGAGAGACCCAGTACTTC; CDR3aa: CASRLLGSGETQYF
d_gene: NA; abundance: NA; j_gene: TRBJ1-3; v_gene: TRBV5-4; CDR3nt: TGTGCCAGCAGGCGGCGGGACGAAGACACCATATATTTT; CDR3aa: CASRRRDEDTIYF
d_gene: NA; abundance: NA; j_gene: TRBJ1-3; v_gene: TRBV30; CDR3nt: TGTGCCTGGATGCTAAGAGGCTCTGGAAACACCATATATTTT; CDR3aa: CAWMLRGSGNTIYF
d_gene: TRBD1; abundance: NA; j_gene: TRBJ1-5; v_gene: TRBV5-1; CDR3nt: TGCGCCAGCAGCACAGGACAGGGGGGTCAGCCCCAGCATTTT; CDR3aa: CASSTGQGGQPQHF
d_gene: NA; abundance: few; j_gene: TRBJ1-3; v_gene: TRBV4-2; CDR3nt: TGTGCCAGCAGCCAAGAACGGCCGGGGAGCTCTGGAAACACCATATATTTT; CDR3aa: CASSQERPGSSGNTIYF
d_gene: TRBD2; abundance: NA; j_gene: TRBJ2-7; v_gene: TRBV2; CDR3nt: TGTGCCAGCAGTGAGGGACTAGCGGGAGGTATGTACGAGCAGTACTTC; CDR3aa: CASSEGLAGGMYEQYF
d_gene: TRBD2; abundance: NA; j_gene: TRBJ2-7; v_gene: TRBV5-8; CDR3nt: TGTGCCAGCAGGCCGACTAGCAGATACGAGCAGTACTTC; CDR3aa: CASRPTSRYEQYF
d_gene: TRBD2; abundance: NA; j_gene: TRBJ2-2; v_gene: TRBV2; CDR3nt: TGTGCCAGCAGCCTCAGCGGGAGAGGTTCCGGGGAGCTGTTTTTT; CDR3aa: CASSLSGRGSGELFF
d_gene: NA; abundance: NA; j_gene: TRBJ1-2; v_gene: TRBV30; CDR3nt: TGTGCCTGGAGTGTTCAGGGAGGCTACACCTTC; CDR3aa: CAWSVQGGYTF